This TCR beta chain emerged from a study of shared clonotypes between healthy human individuals. General study findings and limits: Collection of samples was limited to blood; tissue repertoires likely differ.

CD45RO-negative CD8 cells positively selected for CCR7 made up the naive population, which excluded terminally differentiated effector memory CD45RA+ cells. In the case of this clone: Its antigen is not identified.

V was trimmed by 0 bases and J by 4 bases, leaving 13 bases between them. Germline lookup yields CDR1 LGHNA and CDR2 YNFKEQ. The CDR3 has 15 residues. Repertoires were generated with immunoSEQ multiplex PCR, while TCRdb's copy carries only in-frame clones and drops some. The data show around 2,000,000 clones, approximately 94% seen once. This TCR was sampled from a man between 18 and 29 years old in good health. Some clones in this sample may be carry-over from other donors' samples. The specimen sequenced was naive CD8+ T cells from PBMCs. The chain links TRBV4-2 to TRBJ2-7; the D gene is possibly TRBD2 (6 bases). The CDR3 DNA sequence: TGTGCCAGCAGCCAAGATCAGGAGGGTACGTACGAGCAGTACTTC. Protein sequence: CASSQDQEGTYEQYF.